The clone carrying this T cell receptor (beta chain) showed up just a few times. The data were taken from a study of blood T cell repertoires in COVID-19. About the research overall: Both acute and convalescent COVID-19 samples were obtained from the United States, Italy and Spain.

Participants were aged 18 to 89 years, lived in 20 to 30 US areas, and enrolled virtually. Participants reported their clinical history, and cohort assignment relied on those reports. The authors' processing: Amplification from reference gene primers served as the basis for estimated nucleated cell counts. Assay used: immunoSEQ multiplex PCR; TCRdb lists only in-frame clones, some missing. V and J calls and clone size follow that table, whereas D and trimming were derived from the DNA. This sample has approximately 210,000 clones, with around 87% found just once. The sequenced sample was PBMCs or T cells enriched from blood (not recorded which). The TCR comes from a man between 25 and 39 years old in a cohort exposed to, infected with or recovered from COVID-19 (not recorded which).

The CDR3 here is CASSNAGTSSSYSPYF. CDR3 nucleotides: TGTGCCAGCAGCAATGCCGGGACTAGTTCAAGCTATTCGCCGTACTTC. The genes are TRBV28 and TRBJ2-7, with 8 bases that match TRBD2. This CDR3 comprises 16 residues. The V gene end was trimmed by 6 bases and the J gene end by 12 bases; junction bases not matched to a gene: 22. The germline V gene encodes CDR1 MDHEN and CDR2 SYDVKM. Complete variable domain (other parts from reference TRBV28 and TRBJ2-7): DVKVTQSSRYLVKRTGEKVFLECVQDMDHENMFWYRQDPGLGLRLIYFSYDVKMKEKGDIPEGYSVSREKKERFSLILESASTNQTSMYLCASSNAGTSSSYSPYFGPGTRLTVT.